The 28 T cell receptor beta chains given below trace back to one sample, sequenced in a study of T cells after posttransplantation cyclophosphamide. Some clones are missing from TCRdb's copy, which holds only in-frame ones; the method was immunoSEQ multiplex PCR. The sample includes a few thousand clones, less than 80% seen only once; the top ten take approximately 8%. Treatment was busulfan-fludarabine conditioning, a marrow graft, and cyclophosphamide on days +3 and +4. Source: PBMCs, taken around five weeks after a stem cell transplant with posttransplant cyclophosphamide. Receptors originate from a male patient aged 50 to 60 who received an allogeneic stem cell transplant from a related donor and was CMV-positive. The graft donor may have given rise to some T cells.

The genes are TRBV5-6 and TRBJ1-1; D remains ambiguous. Germline V lookup: CDR1 SGHDT, CDR2 YYEEEE. Trimming shortened V by 1 base and J by 6 bases, and 13 bases separated the two germline ends. The CDR3 length is 14 residues. CDR3 in DNA: TGTGCCAGCAGCTTGTCTCTTCGTCCCCCTGAAGCTTTCTTT. Its protein is CASSLSLRPPEAFF.

The V gene is TRBV7-9, the J gene TRBJ2-3, with 9 bases aligning to TRBD1. The junction had 6 bases not matched to a gene; V was cut back by 4 bases and J by 4 bases. This CDR3 is 15 amino acids long. CDR1 and CDR2 from the germline V gene are SEHNR and FQNEAQ (reference sequence). The CDR3 protein is CASSSPGQGPDTQYF. For the CDR3, the DNA is TGTGCCAGCAGCTCGCCGGGACAGGGTCCAGATACGCAGTATTTT.

Note on this clone: An end of the junction does not agree with germline; a read error may underlie this. Other nucleotide sequences from this sample produce the same CDR3. This chain uses TRBV5-6 with TRBJ2-7; 9 bases line up with TRBD1. The length of the CDR3 is 16 residues. The germline gives CDR1 SGHDT, CDR2 YYEEEE. The CDR3 sequence: CASSSRPGQGSYEQYF. The CDR3 nucleotides read TGTGCCAGCAGCTCCCGTCCGGGACAGGGTTCCTACGAGCAGTACTTT.

The chain recombines TRBV18 with TRBJ2-1; D perhaps matches TRBD1 (6 bases). There are 14 residues in the CDR3. CDR1 and CDR2 (germline): KGHSH, LQKENI. The germline V and J ends were trimmed by 0 bases and 9 bases, with 12 bases remaining between them. CDR3 protein: CASSPPLGDTEQFF. The CDR3 DNA reads TGTGCCAGCTCACCACCTTTAGGGGACACTGAGCAGTTCTTC.

The chain joins TRBV4-1 to TRBJ2-7; TRBD1 matches at 10 bases. The CDR3 sequence is 17 residues long. Trimming took 4 bases from V and 4 from J; bases not matched to a gene: 13. CDR1 is MGHRA, CDR2 YSYEKL, per germline. The CDR3 DNA reads TGCGCCAGCAGCCCGACCGCGGGACAGGGGTCAATTTACGAGCAGTACTTC. Translating gives CASSPTAGQGSIYEQYF.

This chain connects TRBV5-1 to TRBJ2-1; 10 nucleotides agree with TRBD1. The CDR3 is 15 amino acids. CDR1 and CDR2 (germline): SGHRS, YFSETQ. V gave up 6 bases and J gave up 0 bases; unmatched junction bases: 3. For the CDR3, the DNA is TGCGCCAGCATGACAGGGGGCAACTCCTACAATGAGCAGTTCTTC. This translates into CASMTGGNSYNEQFF.

The table lists this clone with a few counts. The rearrangement uses TRBV19 and TRBJ2-1; 7 positions match TRBD2. Germline trimming cut 3 bases from V and 8 bases from J; bases unmatched to any gene: 10. This CDR3 is built from 15 residues. Germline V CDR1 and CDR2: LNHDA, SQIVND (reference sequence). The CDR3 region is CASSMVGGSPDEQFF. CDR3 nucleotide sequence: TGTGCCAGTAGTATGGTCGGCGGGAGCCCAGATGAGCAGTTCTTC.

The V gene is TRBV5-1, the J gene TRBJ2-7; TRBD1 aligns across 8 bases. Germline assignment: CDR1 SGHRS and CDR2 YFSETQ. The CDR3 extends over 16 amino acids. V lost 4 bases, J lost 1 base, and 10 bases stayed unmatched. CDR3 nucleotides: TGCGCCAGCAGCCCTGATTCAGGGGGCGCGTCCTACGAGCAGTACTTC. The encoded protein is CASSPDSGGASYEQYF.

The DNA for the CDR3 is TGTGCCAGCAGTGAAGCCGGAGGGGCGGTCTTCTACAATGAGCAGTTCTTC. Translation gives CASSEAGGAVFYNEQFF. The V gene is TRBV6-1, the J gene TRBJ2-1; a weak D match, TRBD2 (6 bases). The germline V and J ends were trimmed by 0 bases and 3 bases, with 15 bases remaining between them. This CDR3 contains 17 residues. Germline lookup yields CDR1 MNHNS and CDR2 SASEGT.

The table lists this clone with a count of one. This chain links TRBV6-5 with TRBJ2-7; 7 nucleotides align to TRBD1. J gave up 3 bases and V 6 bases, and 8 bases lay outside the gene matches. Germline V gene data show CDR1 as MNHEY and CDR2 as SVGAGI. The CDR3 is made up of 14 amino acids. CDR3 region: CASRMGQFFYEQYF. The DNA for the CDR3 is TGTGCCAGCAGAATGGGACAGTTCTTCTACGAGCAGTACTTC.

This clone was recorded a few times. This chain links TRBV20-1 with TRBJ2-1, with D possibly TRBD2 on 7 matching bases. The CDR3 is made up of 11 amino acids. V was shortened by 6 bases and J by 9 bases, with 12 bases between the two germline ends. Per germline, CDR1 DFQATT and CDR2 SNEGSKA (reference sequence). The CDR3 sequence: CSAPRGAEQFF. In DNA form, the CDR3 reads TGCAGTGCACCCCGGGGGGCTGAGCAGTTCTTC.

V gene TRBV9 combines with J gene TRBJ1-2; TRBD1 matches 11 bases. In germline, CDR1 is SGDLS, CDR2 YYNGEE. J was trimmed by 3 bases and V by 3 bases; bases with no gene match: 13. This CDR3 has 18 amino acids. In DNA, the CDR3 is TGTGCCAGCAGCGCGGCCCGGACAGGGGGCGCGGGGGACTATGGCTACACCTTC. It specifies CASSAARTGGAGDYGYTF.

V and J are TRBV29-1 and TRBJ1-1, with no clear D. The CDR3 runs to 13 residues. The germline V and J ends were trimmed by 5 bases and 0 bases, with 10 bases remaining between them. Germline assignment: CDR1 SQVTM and CDR2 ANQGSEA. The CDR3 reads CSVSPLMNTEAFF. The DNA of the CDR3 is TGCAGCGTTAGTCCGCTAATGAACACTGAAGCTTTCTTT.

The J gene is TRBJ1-3, the V gene TRBV9, with D hard to call. With 0 bases removed from V and 9 bases from J, the gap between germline ends came to 19 bases. The CDR3 totals 16 residues. In germline, CDR1 is SGDLS, CDR2 YYNGEE. This chain's CDR3 is CASSVVSEFSGGTIYF. CDR3 DNA sequence: TGTGCCAGCAGCGTAGTGTCGGAGTTCTCTGGTGGCACCATATATTTT.

The CDR3 loop reads CASSPGTGRLYQETQYF. The CDR3 DNA is TGTGCCAGCAGTCCGGGGACAGGCCGTTTGTACCAAGAGACCCAGTACTTC. V is TRBV27 and J is TRBJ2-5; TRBD1 aligns across 8 bases. Trimming removed 5 bases from V and 0 bases from J; junction bases left unmatched: 11. Germline V CDR1 and CDR2: MNHEY, SMNVEV (reference sequence). The CDR3 runs to 17 residues.

The J gene is TRBJ1-5, the V gene TRBV5-8; 7 bases are a match to TRBD1. The V gene end was trimmed by 2 bases and the J gene end by 3 bases; junction bases not matched to a gene: 5. The CDR3 covers 15 residues. CDR1 and CDR2 from the germline V gene are SGHTS and YDEGEE. In nucleotides, the CDR3 is TGTGCCAGCAGCTTCGGGACAGTGCCCAATCAGCCCCAGCATTTT. Amino acid sequence: CASSFGTVPNQPQHF.

The chain links TRBV29-1 to TRBJ2-7; 10 positions agree with TRBD2. V lost 2 bases to trimming and J lost 1 base; unmatched junction nucleotides: 8. Germline V lookup: CDR1 SQVTM, CDR2 ANQGSEA. The CDR3 totals 16 residues. The CDR3 DNA reads as TGCAGCGTTGAATCCGAACTAGCGGGGCCTTCCTACGAGCAGTACTTC. It specifies CSVESELAGPSYEQYF.

This chain's CDR3 is CASSPLTRGGRVSEKLFF. The CDR3 DNA reads TGTGCCAGCAGTCCCCTAACTCGGGGGGGACGAGTTTCTGAAAAACTGTTTTTT. The genes are TRBV27 and TRBJ1-4; a possible D gene is TRBD1 (5 bases). Germline CDR1 and CDR2: MNHEY and SMNVEV (reference sequence). The V end lost 5 bases, the J end lost 7 bases, and 26 bases lay between the germline ends. This CDR3 is built from 18 residues.

This clone was seen only a few times. This sequence joins TRBV5-1 and TRBJ2-3; 11 bases are shared with TRBD1. Germline V gene sequence: CDR1 SGHRS, CDR2 YFSETQ. The V segment lost 6 bases and the J segment 4 bases; nucleotides outside the gene matches: 1. The CDR3 has 13 residues. The CDR3 loop is CASTGQGADTQYF. The CDR3 DNA reads TGCGCCAGCACGGGACAGGGGGCAGATACGCAGTATTTT.

This chain uses TRBV5-6 with TRBJ1-1; 10 bases agree with TRBD1. CDR3 length: 13 residues. In germline, CDR1 is SGHDT, CDR2 YYEEEE. Trimming removed 3 bases from V and 8 bases from J; junction bases left unmatched: 4. CDR3 in amino acids: CASSSGQGVEAFF. As DNA, the CDR3 is TGTGCCAGCAGCTCCGGACAGGGGGTAGAAGCTTTCTTT.

CDR3 bases: TGTGCTAGTGGGGGGGGGACGTTCTTAGGCTACACCTTC. This sequence encodes CASGGGTFLGYTF. V gene TRBV12-5 combines with J gene TRBJ1-2, with D maybe TRBD1 (5 bases). Per germline, CDR1 LGHNT and CDR2 FRNRAP. CDR3 length equals 13 residues. The ends were cut back, 6 bases at V and 8 bases at J, with 16 bases in the middle.

J is TRBJ2-1 and V is TRBV7-9, with TRBD2 matching over 8 bases. The CDR3 loop spans 16 amino acids. The trim removed 7 bases at V and 7 bases at J, leaving 15 bases unmatched. Germline-derived CDR1 and CDR2 are SEHNR and FQNEAQ (reference sequence). CDR3 sequence: CASTSGGAMVRNEQFF. The CDR3 DNA reads TGTGCCAGCACTTCGGGGGGGGCGATGGTTCGAAATGAGCAGTTCTTC.

The chain uses TRBV5-6 and TRBJ2-3; the D gene is possibly TRBD2 (6 bases). Per germline, CDR1 SGHDT and CDR2 YYEEEE. V dropped 4 bases and J dropped 0 bases, with 12 bases sitting between them. CDR3 length: 15 residues. This chain's CDR3 is CASSTRTMSTDTQYF. In DNA form, the CDR3 reads TGTGCCAGCAGCACTAGGACTATGAGCACAGATACGCAGTATTTT.

The chain employs TRBV10-3 and TRBJ2-3, with D possibly matching TRBD2 (6 bases). The CDR3 is 15 residues long. Germline assignment: CDR1 ENHRY and CDR2 SYGVKD. Trimming removed 10 bases from V and 3 bases from J, with 20 bases in between. The DNA for the CDR3 is TGTGCCACTTCGGGGGTTCGGGTTCGGACAGATACGCAGTATTTT. Translation: CATSGVRVRTDTQYF.

The rearrangement joins TRBV5-6 to TRBJ1-2; 9 bases match TRBD1. The germline CDR1 and CDR2 sequences are SGHDT and YYEEEE. The CDR3 spans 13 residues. Trimming took 4 bases from V and 9 from J; bases not matched to a gene: 7. The chain's CDR3 is CASSADRGRSYTF. The CDR3 coding sequence is TGTGCCAGCAGCGCGGACAGGGGCCGAAGCTACACCTTC.

CDR3 bases: TGTGCCAGCAGTGAATGGGCGACTAGCCAAGAGACCCAGTACTTC. Translated: CASSEWATSQETQYF. The chain uses TRBV2 and TRBJ2-5, with D tentatively TRBD2 (6 bases). The V gene's germline CDR1 is SNHLY and CDR2 FYNNEI. The CDR3 runs 15 residues. Trimming removed 2 bases from V and 1 base from J, with 11 bases in between.

This chain joins TRBV6-5 and TRBJ2-1; 7 bases line up with TRBD1. Germline CDR1 is MNHEY and CDR2 is SVGAGI. V lost 10 bases to trimming and J lost 4 bases; unmatched junction nucleotides: 10. This CDR3 is built from 14 residues. CDR3 bases: TGTGCCACTTCGAAGAGGGACAGTTACAATGAGCAGTTCTTC. Translated, it gives CATSKRDSYNEQFF.

The rearrangement links TRBV5-8 to TRBJ1-2; TRBD1 matches 8 bases. V shed 4 bases, J shed 5 bases, and the junction held 7 bases outside the gene matches. This CDR3 is 14 amino acids long. CDR1 SGHTS and CDR2 YDEGEE come from the germline V gene. CDR3 sequence reads: CASSTDRVRYGYTF. In nucleotides, the CDR3 is TGTGCCAGCAGCACGGACAGGGTTAGGTATGGCTACACCTTC.